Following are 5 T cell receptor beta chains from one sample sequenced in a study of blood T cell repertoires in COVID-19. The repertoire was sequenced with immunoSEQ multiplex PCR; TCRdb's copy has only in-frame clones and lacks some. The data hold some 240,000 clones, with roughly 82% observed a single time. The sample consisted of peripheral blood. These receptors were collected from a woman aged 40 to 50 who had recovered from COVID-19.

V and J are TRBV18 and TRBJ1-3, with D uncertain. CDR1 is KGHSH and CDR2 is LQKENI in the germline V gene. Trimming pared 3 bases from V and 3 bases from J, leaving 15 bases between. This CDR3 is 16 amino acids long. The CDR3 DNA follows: TGTGCCAGCTCACCCTCGGCGGAAAAGGTTGGAAACACCATATATTTT. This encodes CASSPSAEKVGNTIYF.

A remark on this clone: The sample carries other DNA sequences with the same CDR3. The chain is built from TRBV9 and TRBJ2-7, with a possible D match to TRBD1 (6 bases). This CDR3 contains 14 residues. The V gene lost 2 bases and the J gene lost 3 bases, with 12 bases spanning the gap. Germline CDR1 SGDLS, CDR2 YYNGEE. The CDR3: CASSVGTTNYEQYF. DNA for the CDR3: TGTGCCAGCAGCGTCGGGACAACGAACTACGAGCAGTACTTC.

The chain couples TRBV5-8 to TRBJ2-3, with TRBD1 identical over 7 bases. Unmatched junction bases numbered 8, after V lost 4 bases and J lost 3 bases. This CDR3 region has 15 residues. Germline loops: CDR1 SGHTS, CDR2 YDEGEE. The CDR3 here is CASSRGRLGTDTQYF. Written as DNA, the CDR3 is TGTGCCAGCAGCAGGGGGCGGTTAGGTACAGATACGCAGTATTTT.

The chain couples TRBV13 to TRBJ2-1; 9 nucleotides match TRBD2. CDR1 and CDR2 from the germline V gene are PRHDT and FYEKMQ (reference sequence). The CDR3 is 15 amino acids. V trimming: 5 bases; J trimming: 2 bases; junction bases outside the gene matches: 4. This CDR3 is CASSRSGGPYNEQFF. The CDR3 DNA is TGTGCCAGCAGCCGCAGCGGGGGGCCCTACAATGAGCAGTTCTTC.

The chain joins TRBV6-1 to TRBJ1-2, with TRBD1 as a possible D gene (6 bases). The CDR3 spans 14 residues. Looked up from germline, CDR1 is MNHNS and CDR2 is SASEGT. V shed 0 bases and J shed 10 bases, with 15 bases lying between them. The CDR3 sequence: CASSEAGGSHDYTF. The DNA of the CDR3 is TGTGCCAGCAGTGAAGCAGGGGGATCGCACGACTACACCTTC.